This T cell receptor beta chain was observed in a study of T cell responses to AZD1222 COVID-19 vaccine. For the study at large: Second-dose recipients at about 4 or about 12 weeks were treated as one pooled group.

As for this clone: Its antigen is still unknown.

Profiled with immunoSEQ multiplex PCR; TCRdb holds only in-frame clones, not every one. The table records about 140,000 clones, approximately 90% of them present only once. Whole-study results and caveats: Among spike-specific TCRs, nearly half reportedly target unmutated variant regions.

The specimen was peripheral blood, collected on day 0 of AZD1222 vaccination. The TCR originated in an adult in good health.

CDR3 region: CASSQVSARGSYNEQFF. The CDR3 nucleotides read TGCGCCAGCAGCCAAGTCTCAGCGAGAGGCTCCTACAATGAGCAGTTCTTC. This rearrangement joins TRBV4-1 to TRBJ2-1; D is uncertain. Germline CDR1 and CDR2: MGHRA and YSYEKL. V was cut by 1 base and J by 0 bases, with 13 bases left in between. This CDR3 comprises 17 residues.